The 2 T cell receptor beta chains given below trace back to one sample, sequenced in a study of cytomegalovirus exposure and HLA in healthy donors (dated by TCRdb to the late 2010s). Preparation of the library involved the immunoSEQ multiplex PCR assay. The multiplex PCR relied on a mix of 60 forward primers for TCR Vbeta segments and 13 reverse primers for TCR Jbeta segments. Held by TCRdb, this immuneACCESS table contains in-frame sequences only and omits some clones. Under half of the omission traces to an unresolved V gene where checked; the cause of the rest is unknown. In all, the sample holds 80,000 to 100,000 clones, and 55% to 65% of those were seen once. The ten largest clones add up to 15% of the sample. The specimen sequenced was PBMCs. These TCRs come from a woman in her forties in good health and CMV-seropositive.

V usage is TRBV28 and J usage is TRBJ2-7, with 9 nucleotides matching TRBD1. This CDR3 region has 13 residues. V was clipped by 7 bases and J by 7 bases; unmatched bases: 8. CDR1 is MDHEN, CDR2 SYDVKM, per germline. The CDR3 sequence is CASTPGQGEEQYF. As DNA, the CDR3 is TGTGCCAGCACTCCGGGACAGGGTGAAGAGCAGTACTTC. The full variable domain, its missing parts supplied by reference TRBV28 and TRBJ2-7, is DVKVTQSSRYLVKRTGEKVFLECVQDMDHENMFWYRQDPGLGLRLIYFSYDVKMKEKGDIPEGYSVSREKKERFSLILESASTNQTSMYLCASTPGQGEEQYFGPGTRLTVT.

The chain couples TRBV5-1 to TRBJ2-3, with D possibly matching TRBD2 (6 bases). Germline values: CDR1 SGHRS, CDR2 YFSETQ. CDR3 length equals 17 residues. V was clipped by 0 bases and J by 6 bases, with 20 bases between them. CDR3 sequence: CASSLEVSGFKADTQYF. The CDR3 DNA is TGCGCCAGCAGCTTGGAAGTAAGCGGGTTCAAGGCGGATACGCAGTATTTT.